Following are 18 T cell receptor beta chains from one sample sequenced in a study of blood T cell repertoires in COVID-19. Here immunoSEQ multiplex PCR was the method, and the copy in TCRdb shows in-frame clones only, minus some. The data contain around 200,000 clones, more than 75% of them singletons. The specimen was PBMCs or T cells enriched from blood (not recorded which). The receptors shown here come from a middle-aged man with acute COVID-19.

The J gene is TRBJ2-5, the V gene TRBV5-4, with D tentatively TRBD1 (6 bases). V was cut by 3 bases and J by 5 bases, with 26 bases left in between. From germline, CDR1 is SGHNT and CDR2 YYREEE (reference sequence). The CDR3 has 18 residues. DNA for the CDR3: TGTGCCAGCAGCTCCCGAGGACAGAAAGGCTTGGCGTGGGAGACCCAGTACTTC. Protein: CASSSRGQKGLAWETQYF.

The gene calls are TRBV3-1 (or the pseudogene TRBV3-2) and TRBJ1-3, with TRBD1 matching 7 bases. The CDR3 extends over 14 amino acids. The V and J ends lost 4 bases and 4 bases, in that order; junction bases with no gene match: 4. Germline loops: CDR1 LGHDT, CDR2 YNNKEL (reference sequence). The CDR3 DNA reads TGTGCCAGCAGCCCGACAGGGCCGGGAAACACCATATATTTT. Encoded protein: CASSPTGPGNTIYF.

The genes are TRBV7-8 and TRBJ1-2; weak D call: TRBD1 (6 bases). V was cut by 5 bases and J by 3 bases, with 13 bases left in between. The CDR3 loop spans 14 amino acids. Germline V CDR1 and CDR2: SGHVS, FQNEAQ. In DNA form, the CDR3 reads TGTGCCAGCAGCATACAAGGGGGTGACTATGGCTACACCTTC. Encoded protein: CASSIQGGDYGYTF.

J is TRBJ1-5 and V is TRBV27; D is unclear. The V gene's germline CDR1 is MNHEY and CDR2 SMNVEV (reference sequence). The V end was cut by 3 bases, the J end by 4 bases, with 10 bases between. The CDR3 sequence is 14 residues long. The CDR3 DNA follows: TGTGCCAGCAGTTTCGCGGGGTTTAATCAGCCCCAGCATTTT. Translated: CASSFAGFNQPQHF.

The chain combines TRBV12-3 or TRBV12-4 with TRBJ1-6; the match to TRBD1 covers 7 bases. This CDR3 is 12 amino acids long. The V and J ends lost 6 bases and 7 bases, in that order; junction bases with no gene match: 0. CDR3 loop: CASRGGNSPLHF. The DNA for the CDR3 is TGTGCCAGCAGAGGGGGCAATTCACCCCTCCACTTT.

The DNA for the CDR3 is TGTGCCAGCAGCGTCTCCCTTTCTGTCTCTGGAAACACCATATATTTT. Translating it yields CASSVSLSVSGNTIYF. The chain carries TRBV9 and TRBJ1-3; no definite D call. V dropped 2 bases and J dropped 0 bases, with 12 bases sitting between them. CDR1 is SGDLS, CDR2 YYNGEE, per germline. This CDR3 is 16 amino acids long.

This chain links TRBV7-2 with TRBJ2-7; the match to TRBD1 covers 11 bases. Germline V lookup: CDR1 SGHTA, CDR2 FQGNSA. With 4 bases clipped from V and 5 bases from J, the junction kept 7 bases outside the gene matches. This CDR3 has 15 amino acids. The CDR3 sequence: CASSSRTGGVNEQYF. Written as DNA, the CDR3 is TGTGCCAGCAGCTCCCGGACAGGGGGCGTCAACGAGCAGTACTTC.

The rearrangement uses TRBV18 and TRBJ2-1; D is perhaps TRBD1 (6 bases). The germline gives CDR1 KGHSH, CDR2 LQKENI. V lost 5 bases, J lost 4 bases, and 18 bases lay in between. This CDR3 is 16 amino acids long. The CDR3 sequence is CASSEAPGTPYNEQFF. The CDR3 DNA is TGTGCCAGCTCAGAAGCCCCCGGGACACCTTACAATGAGCAGTTCTTC.

The sample holds a few counts of this clone. This rearrangement joins TRBV3-1 (or the pseudogene TRBV3-2) to TRBJ1-6, with 7 bases aligning to TRBD1. Germline-derived CDR1 and CDR2 are LGHDT and YNNKEL (reference sequence). The V segment lost 3 bases and the J segment 7 bases; nucleotides outside the gene matches: 6. The CDR3 extends over 15 amino acids. The CDR3 loop reads CASSHGDRENSPLHF. The CDR3 nucleotides are TGTGCCAGCAGCCATGGGGACAGAGAGAATTCACCCCTCCACTTT.

The chain recombines TRBV18 with TRBJ2-2; 9 bases line up with TRBD1. This CDR3 has 14 residues. V lost 6 bases to trimming and J lost 3 bases; unmatched junction nucleotides: 2. From germline, CDR1 is KGHSH and CDR2 LQKENI. The CDR3 loop is CASSRTGDTGELFF. DNA of the CDR3: TGTGCCAGCTCCAGGACAGGGGACACCGGGGAGCTGTTTTTT.

V and J are TRBV9 and TRBJ2-1; TRBD1 agrees at 7 bases. Losses at the gene ends were 6 bases for V and 1 base for J; bases not matched to a gene: 10. Germline V CDR1 and CDR2: SGDLS, YYNGEE. This CDR3 region has 16 residues. The CDR3 DNA reads as TGTGCCAGCACTCACGGTGGGGACAGTTCCTACAATGAGCAGTTCTTC. This gives the protein CASTHGGDSSYNEQFF.

This clone showed up just a few times. The CDR3 bases are TGTGCCAGCAGCCTAGGACAGGGCCACCAGCCCCAGCATTTT. The encoded protein is CASSLGQGHQPQHF. The chain is built from TRBV5-6 and TRBJ1-5, with 8 bases aligning to TRBD1. This CDR3 spans 14 amino acids. CDR1 is SGHDT and CDR2 is YYEEEE in the germline V gene. V trimming: 4 bases; J trimming: 7 bases; junction bases outside the gene matches: 7.

This clone came up many times. The chain recombines TRBV6-5 with TRBJ1-4, with D unclear. The V gene lost 8 bases and the J gene lost 8 bases, with 9 bases spanning the gap. The CDR3 extends over 11 amino acids. CDR1 is MNHEY and CDR2 is SVGAGI in the germline V gene. The CDR3 sequence: CASAGGEKLFF. In nucleotides, the CDR3 is TGTGCCAGCGCAGGAGGGGAAAAACTGTTTTTT.

In its sample, this clone was seen once. The chain joins TRBV28 to TRBJ2-5, with D tentatively TRBD1 (6 bases). Trimming pared 7 bases from V and 7 bases from J, leaving 22 bases between. Germline lookup yields CDR1 MDHEN and CDR2 SYDVKM. CDR3 length equals 15 residues. The CDR3 region is CASTVPGQRYGTQYF. The CDR3 DNA reads TGTGCCAGCACTGTTCCGGGACAAAGATACGGGACCCAGTACTTC.

This chain links TRBV30 with TRBJ1-1; no clear D gene. The germline gives CDR1 GTSNPN, CDR2 SVGIG (reference sequence). The V end lost 5 bases, the J end lost 5 bases, and 15 bases lay between the germline ends. The CDR3 contains 13 residues. This CDR3 reads CAWEPGLGTEAFF. CDR3 coding DNA: TGTGCCTGGGAACCGGGATTAGGGACTGAAGCTTTCTTT.

The chain is built from TRBV5-4 and TRBJ2-2, with D perhaps TRBD2 (5 bases). The germline gives CDR1 SGHNT, CDR2 YYREEE (reference sequence). The CDR3 spans 14 residues. The V and J ends lost 0 bases and 5 bases respectively, with 8 bases between them. The CDR3 here is CASSLGPGTGELFF. In nucleotides, the CDR3 is TGTGCCAGCAGCTTGGGTCCGGGAACCGGGGAGCTGTTTTTT.

In this sample, this clone turned up once. The CDR3 loop is CASSHGTQYF. The CDR3 bases are TGTGCCAGCAGCCACGGGACCCAGTACTTC. The gene calls are TRBV14 and TRBJ2-5; D gene ambiguous. The V and J ends lost 3 bases and 7 bases respectively, with 3 bases between them. Germline CDR1 SGHDN, CDR2 FVKESK. This CDR3 is 10 amino acids long.

The gene calls are TRBV9 and TRBJ2-2; TRBD1 aligns across 7 bases. The germline gives CDR1 SGDLS, CDR2 YYNGEE. The trim removed 0 bases at V and 6 bases at J, leaving 5 bases unmatched. CDR3 length equals 15 residues. The CDR3 nucleotides are TGTGCCAGCAGCGTAGGGGCAGGGGGTTCCGGGGAGCTGTTTTTT. Amino acid sequence: CASSVGAGGSGELFF.